The source of this T cell receptor (beta chain) is a study of T cell clonotyping in hematopoietic cell transplantation. Here immunoSEQ multiplex PCR was the method, and the copy in TCRdb shows in-frame clones only, minus some. The sample lists several thousand clones, approximately 87% seen once, with about two fifths in the top ten. As concerns this clone: The antigen is unknown.

Study findings and constraints: Recipient TCR diversity dropped after transplant; expanded clonotypes rose from day 30 to 180.

There are 21 residues in the CDR3. Losses at the gene ends were 5 bases for V and 5 bases for J; bases not matched to a gene: 27. CDR1 MNHEY and CDR2 SMNVEV come from the germline V gene (reference sequence). Recipient blood drawn about 28 days pretransplant and days 30, 100, 180 after. The chain couples TRBV27 to TRBJ1-1, with TRBD1 identical over 9 bases. The source is a human patient who had an allogeneic stem cell transplant, so the T cells may come from the graft donor. The donor label of this sample is uncertain. Some clones in this sample may be carry-over from other donors' samples. The specimen comprised PBMCs, sampled 180 days after allogeneic stem cell transplant. CDR3 sequence: CASSAGTGLLGRKGGFTEAFF. The CDR3 region has the DNA TGTGCCAGCAGTGCCGGGACAGGGTTGTTAGGTCGCAAAGGAGGTTTTACTGAAGCTTTCTTT.